The 13 T cell receptor beta chains in this list originate from one sample, sequenced in a study of CD8 T cells in Susac syndrome. An input of about 0.5 to 1 ug of RNA was subjected to reverse transcription using random hexamers. MiXCR was run by TCRdb on the immunoSEQ multiplex PCR reads, yielding one entry per CDR3 protein. The sample lists around 100,000 distinct CDR3 sequences, 95% occurring once. The sequenced material came from CD8+ T cells from PBMCs. These TCRs come from a human donor with Susac syndrome.

This chain links TRBV3-1 with TRBJ1-2, with D perhaps matching TRBD1 (5 bases). Germline V gene sequence: CDR1 LGHDT, CDR2 YNNKEL (reference sequence). The CDR3 sequence is 15 residues long. V was trimmed by 6 bases and J by 8 bases, leaving 22 bases between them. CDR3 sequence: CASRNSGTAKGGYTF. The CDR3 coding sequence is TGTGCCAGCAGAAATTCCGGGACTGCTAAAGGGGGCTACACCTTC.

This chain connects TRBV29-1 to TRBJ2-4; D ambiguous. The CDR3 covers 12 residues. Trimming removed 4 bases at V and 5 bases at J, with 9 bases between. From germline, CDR1 is SQVTM and CDR2 ANQGSEA. The CDR3 nucleotides are TGCAGCGTTGCTGGTTGGGAAAACATTCAGTACTTC. Its translation: CSVAGWENIQYF.

This chain connects TRBV29-1 to TRBJ1-2, with D unclear. Trimming took off 6 bases at V and 4 bases at J, with 12 bases between the two ends. Germline V gives CDR1 SQVTM, CDR2 ANQGSEA. The CDR3 extends over 12 amino acids. The CDR3 DNA reads as TGCAGCGTCCTCGAGGCCCGCTATGGCTACACCTTC. It codes for CSVLEARYGYTF.

This clonotype was counted a single time. The J gene is TRBJ2-5, the V gene TRBV9, with D possibly matching TRBD2 (5 bases). In germline, CDR1 is SGDLS, CDR2 YYNGEE. V gave up 4 bases and J gave up 5 bases, with 15 bases separating them. CDR3 length: 14 residues. The CDR3 DNA reads TGTGCCAGCAGCCGAGGACGGGGATGGGAGACCCAGTACTTC. Amino acids: CASSRGRGWETQYF.

The chain has TRBV5-1 and TRBJ2-7, with TRBD2 matching over 12 bases. This CDR3 comprises 15 residues. Trimming took 4 bases from V and 9 from J; bases not matched to a gene: 11. CDR1 and CDR2 from the germline V gene are SGHRS and YFSETQ. The CDR3 is CASSRSGLAGEGQYF. The DNA for the CDR3 is TGCGCCAGCAGCCGATCGGGACTAGCGGGCGAGGGGCAGTACTTC. Full variable domain (outside the CDR3, taken from reference TRBV5-1 and TRBJ2-7): KAGVTQTPRYLIKTRGQQVTLSCSPISGHRSVSWYQQTPGQGLQFLFEYFSETQRNKGNFPGRFSGRQFSNSRSEMNVSTLELGDSALYLCASSRSGLAGEGQYFGPGTRLTVT.

The V gene is TRBV29-1, the J gene TRBJ2-5, with 11 nucleotides matching TRBD2. CDR1 and CDR2 (germline): SQVTM, ANQGSEA. Trimming removed 5 bases from V and 1 base from J; junction bases left unmatched: 6. The CDR3 extends over 15 amino acids. This CDR3 reads CSVTLGLAGQETQYF. The CDR3 DNA reads TGCAGCGTTACCCTCGGACTAGCGGGCCAAGAGACCCAGTACTTC.

This rearrangement joins TRBV15 to TRBJ2-1; 15 nucleotides align to TRBD2. Trimming removed 9 bases from V and 8 bases from J; junction bases left unmatched: 2. This CDR3 has 13 residues. Germline V gene lookup returns CDR1 LNHNV and CDR2 YYDKDF (reference sequence). The CDR3 region has the DNA TGTGCCACGGGACTAGCGGGAGGCCATGAGCAGTTCTTC. It translates to CATGLAGGHEQFF.

The chain carries TRBV4-1 and TRBJ2-5, with D perhaps TRBD2 (5 bases). The CDR3 covers 14 residues. Germline loops: CDR1 MGHRA, CDR2 YSYEKL. V was clipped by 5 bases and J by 3 bases, with 13 bases between them. In DNA form, the CDR3 reads TGCGCCAGCAGCGACGGACTCGGTGAAGAGACCCAGTACTTC. The encoded protein is CASSDGLGEETQYF.

The chain links TRBV2 to TRBJ2-5; TRBD2 is a possible D gene (5 bases). Trimming cost V 1 base and J 5 bases, with 8 bases left between them. CDR1 is SNHLY and CDR2 is FYNNEI in the germline V gene. The length of the CDR3 is 13 residues. CDR3 sequence reads: CASSEGEWETQYF. In nucleotides, the CDR3 is TGTGCCAGCAGTGAAGGGGAGTGGGAGACCCAGTACTTC.

This chain links TRBV15 with TRBJ2-7; D is possibly TRBD2 (6 bases). There are 13 residues in the CDR3. Germline V gene lookup returns CDR1 LNHNV and CDR2 YYDKDF (reference sequence). V lost 5 bases to trimming and J lost 6 bases, with 14 bases between them. The CDR3 bases are TGTGCCACCAGCGGGGGTGGCGGGGCCGAGCAGTACTTC. As protein: CATSGGGGAEQYF.

This chain links TRBV2 with TRBJ2-1; possibly TRBD1 for D (6 bases). Deletions cut 6 bases from V and 4 bases from J, with 13 bases between. Germline V gene sequence: CDR1 SNHLY, CDR2 FYNNEI. The CDR3 has 14 amino acids. CDR3 loop: CASRTTRGYNEQFF. In DNA form, the CDR3 reads TGTGCCAGCAGAACGACCAGGGGTTACAATGAGCAGTTCTTC.

The chain couples TRBV2 to TRBJ2-7; weak D call: TRBD1 (6 bases). V shed 7 bases and J shed 4 bases, with 17 bases lying between them. Germline lookup yields CDR1 SNHLY and CDR2 FYNNEI. The CDR3 runs to 14 residues. CDR3 in DNA: TGTGCCAGCACCATACCGGGACAATCTTACGAGCAGTACTTC. This codes for CASTIPGQSYEQYF.

The chain uses TRBV12-3 or TRBV12-4 and TRBJ2-7, with D unresolved. The CDR3 consists of 13 residues. V was clipped by 0 bases and J by 4 bases, with 7 bases between them. The CDR3 bases are TGTGCCAGCAGTTTAGCGCTGAGGTACGAGCAGTACTTC. Protein product: CASSLALRYEQYF.